Listed below are T cell receptor beta chains from one sample, sequenced in a study of Graves' ophthalmopathy and Graves' hyperthyroidism. TCRdb fed the multiplex PCR reads into MiXCR, producing one record per CDR3 protein. The sample comprises fewer than 600,000 distinct CDR3 sequences, approximately 14% of which are singletons, and over 7.5% rests with the top ten. Material: blood. These receptors were taken from a young woman with Graves' ophthalmopathy. The CDR3 runs from the conserved cysteine through the conserved F or W. A D gene is named only where the DNA matches it firmly. Clone sizes are given selectively: once, few, many, or a class where the clone is expanded.

v_gene	abundance	d_gene	j_gene	CDR3aa	CDR3nt
TRBV6-1	many	TRBD2	TRBJ2-7	CASSVTGGYEQYF	TGTGCCAGCAGTGTAACGGGGGGATACGAGCAGTACTTC
TRBV3-1	few	TRBD1	TRBJ1-2	CASSPDRDGGYTF	TGTGCCAGCAGCCCCGACAGGGATGGGGGCTACACCTTC
TRBV2	many	NA	TRBJ2-4	CASSEVWLAKNIQYF	TGTGCCAGCAGTGAAGTATGGCTAGCCAAAAACATTCAGTACTTC
TRBV5-1	many	NA	TRBJ2-7	CASSLIQGRGEQYF	TGCGCCAGCAGCTTGATACAGGGTCGCGGCGAGCAGTACTTC
TRBV6-1	NA	TRBD1	TRBJ1-5	CASRTGAGDQPQHF	TGTGCCAGCAGGACAGGGGCGGGAGATCAGCCCCAGCATTTT
TRBV30	NA	NA	TRBJ2-7	CAWSQTSTYEQYF	TGTGCCTGGAGTCAGACTAGTACCTACGAGCAGTACTTC
TRBV7-3	many	NA	TRBJ1-1	CASSPGELNTEAFF	TGTGCCAGCAGCCCCGGAGAACTGAACACTGAAGCTTTCTTT
TRBV5-1	many	TRBD1	TRBJ2-7	CASSLATGVAYEQYF	TGCGCCAGCAGCTTGGCGACAGGGGTAGCTTACGAGCAGTACTTC
TRBV12-3/TRBV12-4	many	NA	TRBJ1-1	CASRRPGVNTEAFF	TGTGCCAGCAGGCGACCGGGCGTGAACACTGAAGCTTTCTTT
TRBV3-1	many	NA	TRBJ1-3	CAAGHGAGNTIYF	TGTGCCGCGGGACACGGAGCTGGAAACACCATATATTTT
TRBV6-1	many	TRBD1	TRBJ1-1	CASYVTGAPTEAFF	TGTGCCAGCTATGTGACAGGGGCGCCCACTGAAGCTTTCTTT
TRBV7-2	many	NA	TRBJ2-2	CASSLVATGELFF	TGTGCCAGCAGCTTAGTAGCCACCGGGGAGCTGTTTTTT
TRBV6-5	many	NA	TRBJ2-7	CASTYRAHEQYF	TGTGCCAGCACCTACAGGGCCCACGAGCAGTACTTC
TRBV3-1	few	NA	TRBJ1-2	CASSQAAGGGYTF	TGTGCCAGCAGCCAAGCGGCGGGAGGCGGCTACACCTTC
TRBV19	many	TRBD1	TRBJ2-7	CASSVFGQGIDEQYF	TGTGCCAGTAGTGTTTTCGGACAGGGGATCGACGAGCAGTACTTC
TRBV12-3/TRBV12-4	many	NA	TRBJ2-7	CASSPPRARGPYEQYF	TGTGCCAGCAGTCCACCCCGCGCTAGGGGACCCTACGAGCAGTACTTC
TRBV6-2/TRBV6-3	many	NA	TRBJ2-7	CASGFGGRTYEQYF	TGTGCCAGCGGCTTCGGGGGGCGCACCTACGAGCAGTACTTC
TRBV20-1	many	NA	TRBJ1-6	CSAHRSWGGNNSPLHF	TGCAGTGCCCACCGCTCCTGGGGCGGAAATAATTCACCCCTCCACTTT
TRBV15	many	NA	TRBJ2-7	CATSRVPSGREYEQYF	TGTGCCACCAGCAGAGTACCTTCGGGACGGGAGTACGAGCAGTACTTC
TRBV27	many	TRBD1	TRBJ2-7	CASSGTGVEQYF	TGTGCCAGCAGTGGAACAGGGGTCGAGCAGTACTTC
TRBV12-3/TRBV12-4	many	NA	TRBJ1-3	CASGGSGNSGNTIYF	TGTGCCAGCGGGGGGTCGGGGAACTCTGGAAACACCATATATTTT
TRBV28	many	NA	TRBJ2-5	CASSTPETQYF	TGTGCCAGCAGTACTCCTGAGACCCAGTACTTC
TRBV6-1	NA	NA	TRBJ2-5	CASSTSFAGQETQYF	TGTGCCAGCAGTACCTCCTTCGCGGGACAAGAGACCCAGTACTTC
TRBV12-3/TRBV12-4	NA	NA	TRBJ1-1	CASSLGGPHTEAFF	TGTGCCAGCAGCCTGGGGGGTCCCCACACTGAAGCTTTCTTT
TRBV11-2	many	NA	TRBJ2-7	CASSLGGPIYEQYF	TGTGCCAGCAGCTTAGGTGGGCCGATCTACGAGCAGTACTTC
TRBV5-1	once	NA	TRBJ2-5	CASSLESQYF	TGCGCCAGCAGCTTGGAGAGCCAGTACTTC
TRBV30	many	TRBD1	TRBJ1-1	CAWSAGGAIPEAFF	TGTGCCTGGAGTGCAGGGGGCGCGATCCCTGAAGCTTTCTTT
TRBV6-5	many	TRBD1	TRBJ2-5	CASSYSLRAGGGETQYF	TGTGCCAGCAGTTACTCCCTGAGAGCAGGGGGCGGAGAGACCCAGTACTTC
TRBV27	many	TRBD2	TRBJ2-7	CASSSSGGPVSYEQYF	TGTGCCAGCAGTTCCAGCGGGGGCCCGGTCTCCTACGAGCAGTACTTC
TRBV12-3/TRBV12-4	many	NA	TRBJ2-7	CASSPRRTYEQYF	TGTGCCAGCAGTCCGCGCCGGACCTACGAGCAGTACTTC
TRBV18	many	TRBD2	TRBJ2-5	CASSPSSGSLVETQYF	TGTGCCAGCTCACCCTCTAGCGGGAGTTTGGTGGAGACCCAGTACTTC
TRBV20-1	many	NA	TRBJ1-1	CSASSIGNTEAFF	TGCAGTGCTAGTTCAATCGGGAACACTGAAGCTTTCTTT
TRBV28	NA	NA	TRBJ1-2	CASSLQGNSYGYTF	TGTGCCAGCAGTTTACAGGGGAATAGCTATGGCTACACCTTC
TRBV5-1	many	NA	TRBJ1-1	CASSSAGGASNTEAFF	TGCGCCAGCAGCTCAGCCGGTGGGGCCTCGAACACTGAAGCTTTCTTT
TRBV30	many	TRBD2	TRBJ2-7	CAWRTSGGAEQYF	TGTGCCTGGCGGACTAGCGGAGGGGCCGAGCAGTACTTC
TRBV20-1	many	TRBD2	TRBJ2-7	CSARDPSGTYEQYF	TGCAGTGCTAGAGATCCTAGCGGTACCTACGAGCAGTACTTC
TRBV13	few	NA	TRBJ2-7	CASSSKQGTNSYEQYF	TGTGCCAGCAGCTCCAAACAGGGAACTAACTCCTACGAGCAGTACTTC